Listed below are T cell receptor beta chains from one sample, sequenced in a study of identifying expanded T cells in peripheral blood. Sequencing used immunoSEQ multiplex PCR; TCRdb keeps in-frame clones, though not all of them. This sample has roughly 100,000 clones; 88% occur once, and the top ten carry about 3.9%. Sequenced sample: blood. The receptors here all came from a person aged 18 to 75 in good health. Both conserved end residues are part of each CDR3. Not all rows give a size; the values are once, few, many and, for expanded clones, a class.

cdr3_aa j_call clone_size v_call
CASSLGQGYRDTQYF TRBJ2-3 - TRBV7-6
CASSLVGGEPTTMNTEAFF TRBJ1-1 - TRBV7-7
CASSVAARGRETQYF TRBJ2-5 - TRBV9
CASSESLKGLAGEQYF TRBJ2-7 - TRBV10-1
CASSQEGMGTSSYEQYF TRBJ2-7 - TRBV4-2
CAHAGIERGQYGYTF TRBJ1-2 - TRBV30
CASSIPGQVSFF TRBJ2-1 - TRBV19
CASSKGGGNTEAFF TRBJ1-1 - TRBV19
CAIASVGTTDTQYF TRBJ2-3 - TRBV10-3
CAISESTSGRFTGELFF TRBJ2-2 - TRBV10-3
CASSLGPSNYGYTF TRBJ1-2 - TRBV7-9
CASSFLSNYGYTF TRBJ1-2 - TRBV7-9
CASSEERLTYNEQFF TRBJ2-1 - TRBV6-1
CASSNPTGGLKETQYF TRBJ2-5 - TRBV19
CASSEARGQNGYTF TRBJ1-2 - TRBV6-1
CASSIRSGNTIYF TRBJ1-3 - TRBV19
CASSPRQGSTDTQYF TRBJ2-3 - TRBV19
CASSTYSSGANVLTF TRBJ2-6 - TRBV19
CASSKSQGGSYNEQFF TRBJ2-1 - TRBV28
CASSWTKGGGHNEQFF TRBJ2-1 few TRBV5-6
CASSFKNSGRETQYF TRBJ2-5 - TRBV11-2
CASSPGTDNQPQHF TRBJ1-5 once TRBV18
CASSPGQGTQYF TRBJ2-3 - TRBV6-5
CASSLDQGNYGYTF TRBJ1-2 - TRBV5-4
CASSKGQRLGVSQGTEAFF TRBJ1-1 - TRBV21-1
CASSANRLTYEQYF TRBJ2-7 - TRBV19
CASSLSPGLGTYEQYF TRBJ2-7 - TRBV7-2
CATGSNPLARWEQYF TRBJ2-7 once TRBV28